The 14 T cell receptor beta chains below were found in one sample sequenced in a study of shared clonotypes between healthy human individuals. Measured with immunoSEQ multiplex PCR; TCRdb has only the in-frame clones, and not every one. The data contain about 530,000 clones, 90% to 96% of them seen just once; the ten biggest clones take up about 0.064%. Sequenced input: naive CD4+ T cells sorted from blood. Subset in this sample: CD45RA+ positively selected. These receptors originate from a woman aged 25 to 45 in good health.

V and J are TRBV5-1 and TRBJ2-6, with 7 bases aligning to TRBD2. J lost 0 bases, V lost 6 bases, and 9 bases had no gene match. Germline V gene sequence: CDR1 SGHRS, CDR2 YFSETQ. The length of the CDR3 is 17 residues. CDR3 region: CASKGRERSSGANVLTF. The DNA for the CDR3 is TGCGCCAGCAAAGGGCGGGAGAGGAGCTCTGGGGCCAACGTCCTGACTTTC.

The chain joins TRBV4-1 to TRBJ1-5; tentative D call: TRBD1 (5 bases). The V end lost 0 bases, the J end lost 5 bases, and 14 bases lay between the germline ends. This CDR3 comprises 16 residues. Germline V gene lookup returns CDR1 MGHRA and CDR2 YSYEKL. CDR3 region: CASSQDEGSFDQPQHF. The CDR3 coding sequence is TGCGCCAGCAGCCAAGATGAGGGGAGCTTTGATCAGCCCCAGCATTTT.

V is TRBV7-2 and J is TRBJ1-5, with 9 bases aligning to TRBD1. The CDR3 extends over 18 amino acids. The germline V gene has CDR1 SGHTA and CDR2 FQGNSA. V lost 5 bases and J lost 1; bases outside the gene matches: 12. CDR3 coding DNA: TGTGCCAGCAGCCTGGGACAGGGTGGGGTTGGAAGCAATCAGCCCCAGCATTTT. This encodes CASSLGQGGVGSNQPQHF.

This rearrangement joins TRBV28 to TRBJ2-7; D may be TRBD2 (6 bases). The CDR3 covers 13 residues. Germline CDR1 reads MDHEN; CDR2 reads SYDVKM. The V and J ends lost 8 bases and 4 bases respectively, with 15 bases between them. This chain's CDR3 is CASGTGVQYEQYF. In DNA form, the CDR3 reads TGTGCCAGCGGGACGGGAGTTCAGTACGAGCAGTACTTC.

The rearrangement links TRBV11-2 to TRBJ1-5; a possible D gene is TRBD1 (6 bases). Trimming cost V 1 base and J 0 bases, with 10 bases left between them. Germline CDR1 reads SGHAT; CDR2 reads FQNNGV. CDR3 length: 16 residues. The CDR3 nucleotides are TGTGCCAGCAGCTTAGTGACAGGATATAGCAATCAGCCCCAGCATTTT. Protein sequence: CASSLVTGYSNQPQHF.

Comments on this clone: Other DNA sequences in this sample translate to the same CDR3. This rearrangement joins TRBV5-1 to TRBJ2-1; 7 nucleotides line up with TRBD1. With V trimmed by 0 bases and J by 3 bases, 3 bases remained unmatched. Germline lookup yields CDR1 SGHRS and CDR2 YFSETQ. The CDR3 loop spans 15 amino acids. The CDR3 loop reads CASSLEGTDYNEQFF. The DNA of the CDR3 is TGCGCCAGCAGCTTGGAGGGGACAGACTACAATGAGCAGTTCTTC.

V usage is TRBV28 and J usage is TRBJ2-7; D tentatively reads TRBD1 or TRBD2 (5 bases each). Per the germline V gene, CDR1 is MDHEN and CDR2 is SYDVKM. Trimming removed 10 bases at V and 3 bases at J, with 10 bases between. This CDR3 has 11 amino acids. Written as DNA, the CDR3 is TGTGCCACTACAGGAGGCTACGAGCAGTACTTC. Translated: CATTGGYEQYF.

The chain joins TRBV11-2 to TRBJ2-5; TRBD1 aligns across 10 bases. The end of the DNA fits TRBJ2-7 better, so the J call may be wrong. This CDR3 region has 18 residues. The germline V gene has CDR1 SGHAT and CDR2 FQNNGV. The CDR3: CASSAQPGQGPPLYEQYF. As DNA, the CDR3 is TGTGCCAGCAGCGCTCAACCGGGACAGGGGCCCCCACTCTACGAGCAGTACTTC.

The chain uses TRBV7-3 and TRBJ2-1, with D possibly TRBD2 on 5 matching bases. Germline lookup yields CDR1 SGHTA and CDR2 FQGTGA. V lost 2 bases and J lost 2, with 19 bases in between. The CDR3 loop spans 18 amino acids. CDR3 loop: CASSLSPTLDHAYNEQFF. The CDR3 DNA is TGTGCCAGCAGCTTATCTCCTACACTAGATCACGCCTACAATGAGCAGTTCTTC.

The J gene is TRBJ1-5, the V gene TRBV10-3; D is unclear. In germline, CDR1 is ENHRY, CDR2 SYGVKD. Trimming removed 4 bases from V and 5 bases from J, with 9 bases in between. The CDR3 has 13 amino acids. CDR3 DNA: TGTGCCATCAGTGCCAGGTTAGATCAGCCCCAGCATTTT. Protein: CAISARLDQPQHF.

The CDR3 DNA reads TGTGCCAGCAGTTTATGGGAGGAGCTGTTTTTT. Encoded protein: CASSLWEELFF. The rearrangement joins TRBV28 to TRBJ2-2; D not certain. Germline CDR1 is MDHEN and CDR2 is SYDVKM. The V end lost 0 bases, the J end lost 10 bases, and 3 bases lay between the germline ends. The CDR3 sequence is 11 residues long.

The chain uses TRBV29-1 and TRBJ2-7; D assignment may be TRBD1 or TRBD2 (5 bases each). V was shortened by 6 bases and J by 3 bases, with 12 bases between the two germline ends. CDR3 length: 12 residues. Germline CDR1 reads SQVTM; CDR2 reads ANQGSEA. The CDR3 sequence is CSVGEGHYEQYF. CDR3 in DNA: TGCAGCGTCGGCGAGGGGCACTACGAGCAGTACTTC.

The rearrangement links TRBV18 to TRBJ2-2; TRBD2 aligns across 8 bases. Looked up from germline, CDR1 is KGHSH and CDR2 is LQKENI. The CDR3 contains 16 residues. After removal of 1 base from V and 4 bases from J, the junction contained 5 bases not matched to a gene. The CDR3 sequence is CASSPLAGGGTGELFF. DNA of the CDR3: TGTGCCAGCTCACCACTGGCGGGAGGAGGCACCGGGGAGCTGTTTTTT.

The chain employs TRBV10-3 and TRBJ2-2; D is ambiguous. Germline V gene data show CDR1 as ENHRY and CDR2 as SYGVKD. Trimming removed 0 bases at V and 4 bases at J, with 6 bases between. This CDR3 spans 14 amino acids. The CDR3 sequence: CAISESTFTGELFF. The CDR3 nucleotides read TGTGCCATCAGTGAGTCGACATTCACCGGGGAGCTGTTTTTT.